The source of this T cell receptor (beta chain) is a study of control samples from healthy donors and cancer patients. Some clones are missing from TCRdb's copy, which holds only in-frame ones; the method was immunoSEQ multiplex PCR. Here the sample spans 45,000 to 60,000 clones, approximately 94% being singletons. With 5 bases removed from V and 5 bases from J, the gap between germline ends came to 20 bases. Germline values: CDR1 SGHRS, CDR2 YFSETQ. The length of the CDR3 is 15 residues. The source is a man aged 25-45 years in good health. J is TRBJ2-7 and V is TRBV5-1; D not certain. Material for sequencing was blood. The CDR3 DNA sequence: TGCGCCAGCAGGTCGCTCCAGGTCGAAAGCAACGAGCAGTACTTC. Residues: CASRSLQVESNEQYF.